This is a list of T cell receptor beta chains from one sample in a study of blood T cell repertoires in COVID-19. The repertoire was sequenced with immunoSEQ multiplex PCR; TCRdb's copy has only in-frame clones and lacks some. The sample contains some 240,000 clones, 84% of which appear only once. Specimen: PBMCs or T cells enriched from blood (not recorded which). The receptor set was obtained from a man in his fifties who had recovered from COVID-19. Both conserved end residues are part of each CDR3. D genes are given only for firm matches. Size is stated for part of the rows, as once, few or many counts, or as a class when the clone is expanded.

>TRBV5-6|NA|TRBJ2-3|TRBD2
TGTGCCAGCAGCTTGCTGGCTAGCGGCAGCACAGATACGCAGTATTTT
CASSLLASGSTDTQYF
>TRBV5-1|NA|TRBJ2-2|TRBD1
TGCGCCAGCAGCTTGTGGGACAGGGCCACCGGGGAGCTGTTTTTT
CASSLWDRATGELFF
>TRBV7-2|NA|TRBJ2-7|TRBD2
TGTGCCAGCAGCTTAGGGTCTAGCGGGAGCTACGAGCAGTACTTC
CASSLGSSGSYEQYF
>TRBV6-2/TRBV6-3|NA|TRBJ2-7|TRBD1
TGTGCCAGCAGCCCGGGACAGGCATCCTACGAGCAGTACTTC
CASSPGQASYEQYF
>TRBV6-5|NA|TRBJ2-1|NA
TGTGCCAGCAGTTACGAGCGGGCATTATACAATGAGCAGTTCTTC
CASSYERALYNEQFF
>TRBV6-1|few|TRBJ2-7|TRBD2
TGTGCCAGCAGTGAAGCGATTTCGGGGGGCTACGAGCAGTACTTC
CASSEAISGGYEQYF
>TRBV27|once|TRBJ2-1|NA
TGTGCCAGCAGTTCATGGGGCGGGGTGTCCGGCTCCTACAATGAGCAGTTCTTC
CASSSWGGVSGSYNEQFF
>TRBV3-1/TRBV3-2|once|TRBJ1-1|NA
TGTGCCAGCAGCCAGAGCGGGGCCACTGAAGCTTTCTTT
CASSQSGATEAFF
>TRBV11-3|NA|TRBJ1-2|NA
TGTGCCAGCAGCTTAGACAGTAACTATGGCTACACCTTC
CASSLDSNYGYTF
>TRBV29-1|NA|TRBJ1-2|TRBD1
TGCAGCGTGGGACAGTACTATGGCTACACCTTC
CSVGQYYGYTF
>TRBV19|NA|TRBJ1-3|NA
TGTGCCAGTAGTATCTCGACAGGAAACACCATATATTTT
CASSISTGNTIYF
>TRBV2|NA|TRBJ1-4|NA
TGTGCCAGCAGTGGGGGGACAACCTTTGAAAAACTGTTTTTT
CASSGGTTFEKLFF
>TRBV7-6|NA|TRBJ2-6|NA
TGTGCCAGCAGCCCGCGGGCTGGGTCTTTTAACTCTGGGGCCAACGTCCTGACTTTC
CASSPRAGSFNSGANVLTF
>TRBV2|NA|TRBJ1-2|NA
TGTGCCAGCAGCGGTGCTGTTCCTTATGGCTACACCTTC
CASSGAVPYGYTF